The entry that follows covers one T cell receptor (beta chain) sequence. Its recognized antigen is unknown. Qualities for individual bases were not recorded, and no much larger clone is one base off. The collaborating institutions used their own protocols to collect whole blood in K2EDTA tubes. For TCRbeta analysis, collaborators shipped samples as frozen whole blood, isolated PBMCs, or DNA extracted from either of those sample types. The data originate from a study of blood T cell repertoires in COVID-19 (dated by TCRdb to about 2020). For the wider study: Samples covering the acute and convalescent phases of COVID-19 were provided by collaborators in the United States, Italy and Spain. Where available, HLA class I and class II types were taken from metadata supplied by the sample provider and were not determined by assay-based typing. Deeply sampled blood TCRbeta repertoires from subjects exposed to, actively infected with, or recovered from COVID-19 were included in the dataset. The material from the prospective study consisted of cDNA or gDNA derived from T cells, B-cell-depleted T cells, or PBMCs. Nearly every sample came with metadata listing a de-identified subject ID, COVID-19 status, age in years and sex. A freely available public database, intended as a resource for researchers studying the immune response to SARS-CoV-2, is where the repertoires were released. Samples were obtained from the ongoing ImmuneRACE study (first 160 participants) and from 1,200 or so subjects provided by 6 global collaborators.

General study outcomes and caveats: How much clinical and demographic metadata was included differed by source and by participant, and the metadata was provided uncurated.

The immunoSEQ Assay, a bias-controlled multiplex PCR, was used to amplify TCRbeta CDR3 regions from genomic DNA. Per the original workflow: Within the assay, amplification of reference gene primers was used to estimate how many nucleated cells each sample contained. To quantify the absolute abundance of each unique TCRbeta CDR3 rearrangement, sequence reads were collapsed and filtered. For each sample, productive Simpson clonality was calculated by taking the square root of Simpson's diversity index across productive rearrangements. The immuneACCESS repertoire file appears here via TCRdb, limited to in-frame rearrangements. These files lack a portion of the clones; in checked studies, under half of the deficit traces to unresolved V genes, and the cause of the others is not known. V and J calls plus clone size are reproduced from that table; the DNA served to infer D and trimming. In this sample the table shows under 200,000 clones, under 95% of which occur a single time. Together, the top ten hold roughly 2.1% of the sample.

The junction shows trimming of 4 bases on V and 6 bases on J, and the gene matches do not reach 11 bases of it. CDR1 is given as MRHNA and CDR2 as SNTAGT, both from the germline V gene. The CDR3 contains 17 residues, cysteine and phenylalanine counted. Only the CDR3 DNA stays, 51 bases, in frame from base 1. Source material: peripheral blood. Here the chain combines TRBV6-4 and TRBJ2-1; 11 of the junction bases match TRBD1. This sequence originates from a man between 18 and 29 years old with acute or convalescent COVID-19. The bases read TGTGCCAGCAGTGTCGATAGGACAGGGGGCCGTTCCAATGAGCAGTTCTTC. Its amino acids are CASSVDRTGGRSNEQFF.